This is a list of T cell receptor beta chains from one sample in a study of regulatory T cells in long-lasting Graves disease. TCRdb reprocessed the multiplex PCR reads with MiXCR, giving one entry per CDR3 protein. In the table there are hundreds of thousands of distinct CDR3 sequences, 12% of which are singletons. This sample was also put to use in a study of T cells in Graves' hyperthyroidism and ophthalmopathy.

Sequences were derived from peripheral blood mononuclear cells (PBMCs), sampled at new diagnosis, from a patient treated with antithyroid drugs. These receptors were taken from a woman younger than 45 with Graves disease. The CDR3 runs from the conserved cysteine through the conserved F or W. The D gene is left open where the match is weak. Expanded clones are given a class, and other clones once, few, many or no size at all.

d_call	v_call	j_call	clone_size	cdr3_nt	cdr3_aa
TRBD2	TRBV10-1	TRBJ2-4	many	TGCGCCAGCAGTGAGATCTCGGGAGGCCCTCTAGCCAAAAACATTCAGTACTTC	CASSEISGGPLAKNIQYF
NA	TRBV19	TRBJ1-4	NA	TGTGCCAGTACTGGGGTCACTAATGAAAAACTGTTTTTT	CASTGVTNEKLFF
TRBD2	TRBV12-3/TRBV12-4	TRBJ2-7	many	TGTGCCAGCGAAACTAGCGGGACCTACGAGCAGTACTTC	CASETSGTYEQYF
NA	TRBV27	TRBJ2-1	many	TGTGCCAGCAGTTTAAATCAACGGAGAAACAATGAGCAGTTCTTC	CASSLNQRRNNEQFF
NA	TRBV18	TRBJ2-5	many	TGTGCCAGCTCGGAGGGGATTCGGGAGACCCAGTACTTC	CASSEGIRETQYF
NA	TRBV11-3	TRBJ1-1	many	TGTGCCAGCAGCCCTAATTACGGGGTCGGCAAAGCTTTCTTT	CASSPNYGVGKAFF
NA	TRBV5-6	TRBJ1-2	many	TGTGCCAGCAGCTGGACTTATGGCTACACCTTC	CASSWTYGYTF
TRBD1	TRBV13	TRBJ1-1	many	TGTGCCAGCAGCTTAGACGAGACAGGGGGCTTGTGGACTGAAGCTTTCTTT	CASSLDETGGLWTEAFF
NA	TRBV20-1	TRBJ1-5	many	TGCAGTGCTAGTCTCGGGGGGGCGTGGACCTTCGGGCCCCAGCATTTT	CSASLGGAWTFGPQHF
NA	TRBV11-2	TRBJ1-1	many	TGTGCCAGCAGCTTAAGGGCGGGGGAAGCTTTCTTT	CASSLRAGEAFF
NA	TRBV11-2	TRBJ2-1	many	TGTGCCAGCAGTACCATCGCTAGCAATGAGCAGTTCTTC	CASSTIASNEQFF
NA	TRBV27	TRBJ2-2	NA	TGTGCCATCCGACCTTCGAACACCGGGGAGCTGTTTTTT	CAIRPSNTGELFF
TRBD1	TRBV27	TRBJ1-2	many	TGTGCCAGCAGTCGGACAGGCCGGGAGGGCTACACCTTC	CASSRTGREGYTF
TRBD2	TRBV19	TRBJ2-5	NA	TGTGCCAGTAGGGACGCGGGAGTGGAGACCCAGTACTTC	CASRDAGVETQYF
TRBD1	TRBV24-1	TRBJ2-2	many	TGTGCCACCAGTACCGGGACAGTAAACACCGGGGAGCTGTTTTTT	CATSTGTVNTGELFF
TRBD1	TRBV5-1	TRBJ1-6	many	TGCGCCAGCAGCCTGACAGGGGAAGGATCACCCCTCCACTTT	CASSLTGEGSPLHF
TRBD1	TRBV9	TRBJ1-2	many	TGTGCCAGCAGCGTGGGGGGACAGCCGGACTATGGCTACACCTTC	CASSVGGQPDYGYTF
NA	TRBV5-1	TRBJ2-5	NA	TGCGCCAGCAGCTTGGGCGGGGAGGCCCAGTACTTC	CASSLGGEAQYF
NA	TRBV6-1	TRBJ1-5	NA	TGTGCCAGCAGGGGACTAAGCAATCAGCCCCAGCATTTT	CASRGLSNQPQHF
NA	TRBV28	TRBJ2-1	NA	TGTGCCAGCAGTTTCCCGCCGGGGCACCTTCCGTTCTTC	CASSFPPGHLPFF
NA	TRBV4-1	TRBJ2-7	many	TGCGCCAGCAGCCCGGGATACAACTACGAGCAGTACTTC	CASSPGYNYEQYF
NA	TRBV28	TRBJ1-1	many	TGTGCCAGCAGGCCTGGGGGTAGCACTGAAGCTTTCTTT	CASRPGGSTEAFF
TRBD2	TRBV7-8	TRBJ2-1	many	TGTGCCAGCAGCCCCGGGACTAGCGGGAGACATGAGCAGTTCTTC	CASSPGTSGRHEQFF
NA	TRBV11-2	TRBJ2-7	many	TGTGCCAGCAGCCCCTTCCGAACAGGGATCCACGAGCAGTACTTC	CASSPFRTGIHEQYF
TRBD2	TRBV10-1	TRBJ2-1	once	TGCGCCAGCAGTGAGTCCTTAGCGGGAGTTGGGCAGTTCTTC	CASSESLAGVGQFF
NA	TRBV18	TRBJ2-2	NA	TGTGCCAGCTCACCAAGACCCGGGACCGGGGAGCTGTTTTTT	CASSPRPGTGELFF
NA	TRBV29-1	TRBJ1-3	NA	TGCAGCGTTTCGACCATCTCTGGAAACACCATATATTTT	CSVSTISGNTIYF
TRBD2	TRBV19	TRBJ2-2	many	TGTGCCAGTAGGGGACTAGCGGGACCAACCGGGGAGCTGTTTTTT	CASRGLAGPTGELFF
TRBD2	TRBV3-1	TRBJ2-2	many	TGTGCCAGCAGCCCGCGGACTAGCGGGAGCGCCGGGGAGCTGTTTTTT	CASSPRTSGSAGELFF